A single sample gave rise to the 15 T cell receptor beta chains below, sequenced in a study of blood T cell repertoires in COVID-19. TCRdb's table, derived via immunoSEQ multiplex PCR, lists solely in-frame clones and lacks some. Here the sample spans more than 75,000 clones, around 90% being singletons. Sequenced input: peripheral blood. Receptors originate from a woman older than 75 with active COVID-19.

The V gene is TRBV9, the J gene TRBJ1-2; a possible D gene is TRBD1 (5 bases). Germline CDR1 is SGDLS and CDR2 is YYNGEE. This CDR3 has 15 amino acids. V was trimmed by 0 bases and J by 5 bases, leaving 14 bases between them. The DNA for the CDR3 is TGTGCCAGCAGCGTAGCTACCGGGACTCAATATGGCTACACCTTC. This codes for CASSVATGTQYGYTF.

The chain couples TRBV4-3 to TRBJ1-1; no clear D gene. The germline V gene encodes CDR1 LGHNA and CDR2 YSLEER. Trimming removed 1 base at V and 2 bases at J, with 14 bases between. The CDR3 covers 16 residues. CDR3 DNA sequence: TGCGCCAGCAGCCAAGTCATAGCCCTCGGAAACACTGAAGCTTTCTTT. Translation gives CASSQVIALGNTEAFF.

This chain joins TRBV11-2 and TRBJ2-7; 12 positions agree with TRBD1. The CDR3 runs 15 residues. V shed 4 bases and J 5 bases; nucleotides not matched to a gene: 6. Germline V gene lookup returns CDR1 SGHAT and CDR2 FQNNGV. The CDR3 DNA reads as TGTGCCAGCAGCTCGAACCGGGACAGGGGGCACGAGCAGTACTTC. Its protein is CASSSNRDRGHEQYF.

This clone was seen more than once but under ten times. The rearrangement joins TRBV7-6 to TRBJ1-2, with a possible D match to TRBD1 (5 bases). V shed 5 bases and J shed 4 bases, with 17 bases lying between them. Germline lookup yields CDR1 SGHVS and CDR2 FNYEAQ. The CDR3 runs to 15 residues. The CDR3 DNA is TGTGCCAGCAGCCGTAGAGGGCAGGGAGGCTATGGCTACACCTTC. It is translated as CASSRRGQGGYGYTF.

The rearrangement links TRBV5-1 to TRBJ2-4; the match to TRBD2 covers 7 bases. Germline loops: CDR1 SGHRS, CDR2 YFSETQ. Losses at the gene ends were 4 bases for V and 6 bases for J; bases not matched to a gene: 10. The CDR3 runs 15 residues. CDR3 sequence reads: CASSPDTWGGNIQYF. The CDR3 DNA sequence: TGCGCCAGCAGCCCGGATACCTGGGGGGGAAACATTCAGTACTTC.

The CDR3 DNA sequence: TGTGCCAGCAGTGCTCTATTTGGGGCCACACCTCCTCCCTACGAGCAGTACTTC. This translates into CASSALFGATPPPYEQYF. The chain uses TRBV6-1 and TRBJ2-7, with D maybe TRBD1 (5 bases). V dropped 4 bases and J dropped 2 bases, with 24 bases sitting between them. The CDR3 has 18 residues. From germline, CDR1 is MNHNS and CDR2 SASEGT.

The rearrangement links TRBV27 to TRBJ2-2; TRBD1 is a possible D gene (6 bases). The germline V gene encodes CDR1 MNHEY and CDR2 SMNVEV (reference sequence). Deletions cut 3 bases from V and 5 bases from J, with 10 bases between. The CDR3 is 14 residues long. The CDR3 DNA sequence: TGTGCCAGCAGTTTCACAGGGCGGACCGGGGAGCTGTTTTTT. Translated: CASSFTGRTGELFF.

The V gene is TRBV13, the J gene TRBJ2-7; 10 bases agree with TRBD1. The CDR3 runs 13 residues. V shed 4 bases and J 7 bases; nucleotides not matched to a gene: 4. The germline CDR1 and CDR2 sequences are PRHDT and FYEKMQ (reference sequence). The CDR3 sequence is CASSWGTGVEQYF. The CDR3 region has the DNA TGTGCCAGCAGCTGGGGGACAGGGGTTGAGCAGTACTTC.

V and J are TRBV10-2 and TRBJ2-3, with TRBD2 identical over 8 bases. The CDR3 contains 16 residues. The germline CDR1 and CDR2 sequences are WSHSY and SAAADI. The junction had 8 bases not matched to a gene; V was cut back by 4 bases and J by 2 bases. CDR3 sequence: CASSGSRRGDTDTQYF. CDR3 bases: TGCGCCAGCAGTGGGAGTCGGCGGGGGGACACAGATACGCAGTATTTT.

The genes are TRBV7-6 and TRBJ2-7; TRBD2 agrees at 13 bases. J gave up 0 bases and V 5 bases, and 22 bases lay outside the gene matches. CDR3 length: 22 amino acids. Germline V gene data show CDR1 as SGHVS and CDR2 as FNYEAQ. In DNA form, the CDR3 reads TGTGCCAGCAGCCCCGGACTAGCGGGAGTCTTCCCACCCTCACCAAGCTCCTACGAGCAGTACTTC. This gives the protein CASSPGLAGVFPPSPSSYEQYF. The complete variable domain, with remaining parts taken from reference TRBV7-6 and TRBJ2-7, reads GAGVSQSPRYKVTKRGQDVALRCDPISGHVSLYWYRQALGQGPEFLTYFNYEAQQDKSGLPNDRFSAERPEGSISTLTIQRTEQRDSAMYRCASSPGLAGVFPPSPSSYEQYFGPGTRLTVT.

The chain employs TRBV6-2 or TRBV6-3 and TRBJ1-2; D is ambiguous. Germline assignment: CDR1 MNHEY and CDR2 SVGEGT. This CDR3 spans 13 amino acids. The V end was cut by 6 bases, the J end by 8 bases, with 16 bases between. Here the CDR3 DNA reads TGTGCCAGCAGCCCTCGGTGGAGGAGCGGCTACACCTTC. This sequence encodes CASSPRWRSGYTF.

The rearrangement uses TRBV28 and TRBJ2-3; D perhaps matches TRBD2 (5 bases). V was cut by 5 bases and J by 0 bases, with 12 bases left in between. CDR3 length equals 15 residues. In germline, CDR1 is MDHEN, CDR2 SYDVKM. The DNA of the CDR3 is TGTGCCAGCAGTACCACTAGAAGTAGCACAGATACGCAGTATTTT. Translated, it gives CASSTTRSSTDTQYF. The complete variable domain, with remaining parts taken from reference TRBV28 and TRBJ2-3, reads DVKVTQSSRYLVKRTGEKVFLECVQDMDHENMFWYRQDPGLGLRLIYFSYDVKMKEKGDIPEGYSVSREKKERFSLILESASTNQTSMYLCASSTTRSSTDTQYFGPGTRLTVL.

The CDR3 sequence is CASSQPPGLGGYGYTF. CDR3 DNA sequence: TGTGCCAGCAGCCAACCTCCGGGGTTAGGAGGCTATGGCTACACCTTC. This chain joins TRBV5-4 and TRBJ1-2; no firm D call. CDR1 and CDR2 from the germline V gene are SGHNT and YYREEE (reference sequence). The length of the CDR3 is 16 residues. Trimming took 4 bases from V and 4 from J, leaving 20 bases between them.

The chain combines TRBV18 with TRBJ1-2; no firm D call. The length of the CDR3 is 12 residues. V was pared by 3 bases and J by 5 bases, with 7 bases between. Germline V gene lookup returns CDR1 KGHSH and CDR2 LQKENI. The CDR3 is CASSPPIYGYTF. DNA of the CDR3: TGTGCCAGCTCACCTCCCATTTATGGCTACACCTTC.

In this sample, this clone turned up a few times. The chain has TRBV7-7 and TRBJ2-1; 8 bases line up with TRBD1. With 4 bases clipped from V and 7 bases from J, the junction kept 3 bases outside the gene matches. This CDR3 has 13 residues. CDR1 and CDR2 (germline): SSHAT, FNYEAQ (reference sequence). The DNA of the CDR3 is TGTGCCAGCAGCTCTAGGACAGGGAATGAGCAGTTCTTC. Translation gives CASSSRTGNEQFF.